A single sample gave rise to the 10 T cell receptor beta chains below, sequenced in a study of CD8+ T cells in alopecia areata. CD4, CD8alpha, NKG2D, NKG2ACE and other markers were used to sort pooled cutaneous lymph node cells. Reverse transcribed after extraction, RNA yielded cDNA as the sequencing template. Some clones are missing from TCRdb's copy, which holds only in-frame ones; the method was immunoSEQ multiplex PCR. Listed here are approximately 300,000 clones without any singletons, the top ten holding roughly 1.2%. The sequenced sample consisted of CD4+ T cells sorted from a lymph node. The origin of the receptors is a C3H/HeJ mouse with alopecia areata. The mice in this strain carry MHC haplotype H2-k.

This clone was observed a handful of times. All gene names here are mouse names. The chain's CDR3 is CASSINNYEQYF. The part of the CDR3 DNA that was read is TGTGCCAGCAGTATAAACAACTAT. The chain links TRBV19 to TRBJ2-7; D gene ambiguous. The observed sequence ends 4 residues before the CDR3 terminus, with the missing tail filled in from the germline J gene. The ends were cut back, 1 base at V and 3 bases at J, with 5 bases in the middle. The CDR3 loop spans 12 amino acids. The germline V gene encodes CDR1 FNHDT and CDR2 SITEND (reference sequence). The entire variable domain, with the rest obtained from reference TRBV19 and TRBJ2-7, is as follows: GGIITQTPKFLIGQEGQKLTLKCQQNFNHDTMYWYRQDSGKGLRLIYYSITENDLQKGDLSEGYDASREKKSSFSLTVTSAQKNEMAVFLCASSINNYEQYFGPGTRLTVL.

Comments on this clone: Mouse gene names and germline throughout. The read halts 4 residues ahead of the CDR3 end, with the missing end drawn from the germline J gene. The chain links TRBV3 to TRBJ2-7; 9 nucleotides agree with TRBD1. Germline values: CDR1 SNHLY, CDR2 FYNGKV (reference sequence). The CDR3 consists of 14 residues. The CDR3 sequence is CASSLTGGGDEQYF. CDR3 bases read: TGTGCCAGCAGCCTGACAGGGGGGGGTGAT.

In regard to this clone: Gene names refer to mouse genes. The read stops 4 residues short of the end of the CDR3; the missing end is completed from the germline J gene. This chain uses TRBV19 with TRBJ2-2; 8 bases agree with TRBD1. The junction had 3 bases not matched to a gene; V was cut back by 5 bases and J by 0 bases. Per germline, CDR1 FNHDT and CDR2 SITEND (reference sequence). The CDR3 contains 15 residues. The DNA read from the CDR3 is TGTGCCAGCAGCGGACAGGGACCAAACACCGGG. Translating gives CASSGQGPNTG. In full, the CDR3 is CASSGQGPNTGQLYF.

A remark on this clone: Here the gene names and germline are mouse. With the read ending 4 residues before the CDR3 end, the germline J gene is used to fill in that end. This CDR3 is also generated by other DNA sequences in the sample. The rearrangement joins TRBV13-1 to TRBJ2-1, with 7 bases that match TRBD1. V lost 0 bases and J lost 3; bases outside the gene matches: 3. This CDR3 region has 15 residues. The germline V gene has CDR1 NSHNY and CDR2 SYGAGN. This CDR3 reads CASSDARDSYAEQFF. The part of the CDR3 DNA that was read is TGTGCCAGCAGTGATGCAAGGGACAGCTATGCT.

In the case of this clone: Gene names and germline match the mouse. The CDR3 goes on 4 residues after the read ends, and that part is filled in from the germline J gene. The genes are TRBV19 and TRBJ2-7, with TRBD2 matching over 11 bases. The ends lost 5 bases at V and 2 bases at J; junction bases unmatched: 6. The CDR3 is 15 residues long. Germline lookup yields CDR1 FNHDT and CDR2 SITEND (reference sequence). CDR3 bases read: TGTGCCAGCAGGAAGGGACTGGGGGAAACCTAT. Translating it yields CASRKGLGETY. The whole CDR3 protein reads CASRKGLGETYEQYF.

This clone showed up just a few times. Any gene name here is a mouse gene name. The CDR3 end is not reached by the read, which stops 4 residues before it; the germline J gene fills it in. The rearrangement uses TRBV17 and TRBJ2-3; 12 positions agree with TRBD2. The V and J ends lost 5 bases and 0 bases, in that order; junction bases with no gene match: 15. The CDR3 consists of 20 residues. CDR1 is MNHDT and CDR2 is YYDKIL in the germline V gene. The CDR3 region is CASSGPYSGTGGISAETLYF. The CDR3 DNA, read in part, is TGTGCTAGCAGTGGCCCCTACTCCGGGACTGGGGGGATTAGTGCAGAA.

The sample holds a few counts of this clone. Gene names follow the mouse nomenclature. Sequencing ends 3 residues short of the CDR3 end; the germline J gene provides the rest. The V gene is TRBV5, the J gene TRBJ1-6, with no clear D. TRBJ1-6 counts as an open reading frame of uncertain function. V was clipped by 1 base and J by 0 bases, with 10 bases between them. The CDR3 runs to 17 residues. Germline V gene data show CDR1 as LGHNA and CDR2 as YNLKQL (reference sequence). Incomplete CDR3 DNA: TGTGCCAGCAGCCAAGCCGCCAGCCTTTCCTATAATTCGCCC. Residues: CASSQAASLSYNSP. The entire CDR3 sequence reads CASSQAASLSYNSPLYF.

This clone turned up a few times. Here the gene names and germline are mouse. The covered CDR3 bases are TGTGCTAGCAGTAGAGATAGGGACAGGGGGCGCGAT. Its protein product is CASSRDRDRGRD. The CDR3 in full is CASSRDRDRGRDEQYF. This rearrangement joins TRBV17 to TRBJ2-7; the match to TRBD1 covers 12 bases. The CDR3 end is not reached by the read, which stops 4 residues before it; the germline J gene fills it in. CDR1 is MNHDT and CDR2 is YYDKIL in the germline V gene. CDR3 size: 16 residues. Full variable domain (outside the CDR3, taken from reference TRBV17 and TRBJ2-7): DTTVKQNPRYKLARVGKPVNLICSQTMNHDTMYWYQKKPNQAPKLLLFYYDKILNREADTFEKFQSSRPNNSFCSLYIGSAGLEYSAMYLCASSRDRDRGRDEQYFGPGTRLTVL.

This clone came up a few times. Mouse gene names apply. The read is 4 residues too short to cover the CDR3 end, so that end is filled in from the germline J gene. The V and J genes are TRBV13-3 and TRBJ1-2; D uncertain. Germline CDR1 NNHDY, CDR2 SYVADS. This CDR3 has 15 amino acids. The V end lost 2 bases, the J end lost 0 bases, and 11 bases lay between the germline ends. The CDR3 here is CASSEKRVSNSDYTF. CDR3 DNA (partial): TGTGCCAGCAGTGAGAAGAGGGTCTCAAACTCC.

This clone was detected only a few times. Here the gene names and germline are mouse. The sequenced part of the CDR3 DNA is TGTGCCAGCAGCCTTGGGACAGGGGGCACA. Translated, it gives CASSLGTGGT. The full CDR3 sequence reads CASSLGTGGTEVFF. V and J are TRBV13-1 and TRBJ1-1; 11 bases are a match to TRBD1. The sequence runs out 4 residues before the end of the CDR3; the remainder is reconstructed from the germline J gene. This CDR3 is 14 amino acids long. Germline V CDR1 and CDR2: NSHNY, SYGAGN. Trimming at V came to 5 bases and at J to 4 bases, leaving 4 bases not matched to a gene.